One sample yielded the 3 T cell receptor beta chains listed below, sequenced in a study of blood T cell repertoires in COVID-19 (dated by TCRdb to about 2020). Library prep was done by the immunoSEQ multiplex PCR assay. TCRdb limited this immuneACCESS table to in-frame rearrangements with V and J called. A share of clones is missing; checked studies link under half to unresolved V genes, and the rest is unexplained. The sample records approximately 350,000 clones, about 86% of which are singletons. 7% to 7.5% of the sample is in the top ten clones. Sequenced: peripheral blood. The receptor source for this set is a woman in her sixties or seventies with COVID-19, enrolled during active disease.

The chain joins TRBV25-1 to TRBJ1-1; tentatively, D is TRBD1 (6 bases). The CDR3 consists of 13 residues. CDR1 and CDR2 (germline): MGHDK, SYGVNS. V was pared by 4 bases and J by 5 bases, with 11 bases between. The CDR3 reads CASSGQGWTEAFF. The CDR3 DNA follows: TGTGCCAGCAGTGGCCAGGGGTGGACTGAAGCTTTCTTT.

This chain joins TRBV7-9 and TRBJ2-7; tentative D call: TRBD2 (5 bases). V was clipped by 4 bases and J by 2 bases, with 21 bases between them. This CDR3 spans 17 amino acids. Germline V gene lookup returns CDR1 SEHNR and CDR2 FQNEAQ (reference sequence). CDR3 DNA sequence: TGTGCCAGCAGCTCAAACCTAGGACTTTTAGAACCCTACGAGCAGTACTTC. Translated: CASSSNLGLLEPYEQYF.

In its sample, this clone was seen a few times. V and J are TRBV2 and TRBJ1-2; TRBD1 matches 7 bases. Germline V gene sequence: CDR1 SNHLY, CDR2 FYNNEI. The CDR3 spans 14 residues. The J segment lost 0 bases and the V segment lost 7 bases, leaving 5 bases of the junction unmatched. The DNA for the CDR3 is TGTGCCAGCACGCCCACAGGGGCTAACTATGGCTACACCTTC. Residues: CASTPTGANYGYTF.